This T cell receptor beta chain was recorded in a study of Ad26.COV2.S vaccination and SARS-CoV-2 variants (dated by TCRdb to the early 2020s). About the full investigation: Vaccine-arm donors came from COV1001, a multicentre, randomized, double-blind, placebo-controlled phase I-IIa trial of Ad26.COV2.S in healthy adults. Dosing of Ad26.COV2.S was intramuscular, at either 5x10^10 or 1x10^11 viral particles, delivered as one shot or as two shots spaced 56 days apart. Sequencing of the TCRbeta repertoire served to evaluate the specificity and breadth of SARS-CoV-2-reactive T cell receptors following Ad26.COV2.S vaccination. The TCR-sequenced set comprised about 32 samples: approximately 19 Ad26.COV2.S vaccine recipients, 5 placebo recipients and 8 SARS-CoV-2 convalescent individuals. Trial participants were randomized into five groups of five, in which low-dose or high-dose Ad26.COV2.S was given once or twice, or placebo was given on both occasions. Investigators remained blinded to trial group allocation during experiments and outcome assessment. On the study overall, not on this receptor specifically: The study was not powered to compare responses between vaccine doses or regimens. Spike-specific TCR breadth was higher in Ad26.COV2.S recipients than in placebo recipients (P = 0.0014). After vaccination, substantial breadth of spike-specific CD8+ and CD4+ T cell responses was reported. It was noted by the authors that total T cell responses may have been underestimated by the TCR breadth and depth analyses. Vaccine and placebo recipients had similar non-spike TCR breadth, a finding consistent with the vaccine containing only spike.

Reading the label with the study, this specimen's treatment or condition is: 15 to 20 received Ad26.COV2.S at low or high dose, single or two shots; 5 received placebo; per-sample allocation not given. Repertoires of vaccine and placebo recipients were sequenced from samples taken on day 63 after the first injection. Between 29 July and 7 August 2020, Cohort 1b enrolled fewer than 30 adults aged 18-55 years at one site in Boston, USA. Ad26.COV2.S was a replication-incompetent adenovirus type 26 vector expressing a prefusion-stabilized SARS-CoV-2 spike protein from the original Wuhan strain. Measured from the cysteine to the phenylalanine, the CDR3 is 12 residues long. Only the CDR3 part of the read is kept: 36 bases, read in frame from the first base. V is clipped by 3 bases and J by 10 bases, and the sequence between their germline boundaries is 12 bases long. The immunoSEQ Assay was the method used to sequence TCRbeta CDR3 regions. After extraction, genomic DNA underwent amplification by bias-controlled multiplex PCR, followed by high-throughput sequencing. The authors' pipeline ran thus. To quantify the absolute abundance of every unique TCRbeta CDR3 region, sequences were collapsed and filtered. Usable DNA was measured by amplifying reference genes present in all nucleated cells, and TCRbeta template counts were normalized to that usable DNA to estimate T cell fraction. Repertoire TCRs were annotated as SARS-CoV-2-specific by exact matching of V gene, CDR3 amino acid sequence and J gene to a known reactive TCR set. The reference SARS-CoV-2 TCR set was obtained from MIRA and was filtered for enrichment in COVID-19-positive ImmuneCODE repertoires, whereby public or cross-reactive TCRs were removed. Using the MIRA antigens, annotated TCRs were further analysed by specific ORF or by position within an ORF. Breadth was defined as annotated unique rearrangements over total unique productive rearrangements; depth was the summed frequency of those rearrangements. Group comparisons of TCR breadth used two-sided Wilcoxon rank-sum tests. Imported from immuneACCESS, the table was reduced by TCRdb to in-frame sequences with V and J called. These copies leave out some clones; in studies compared against another copy, an unresolved V gene accounts for under half, and the cause of the remainder is not known. The V and J calls and the clone size are those of that table, but D and trimming were determined from the DNA. A total of 440,000 or so clones appear in this sample, roughly 88% of them only once. The top ten clones comprise more than 3.5% of the sample.

Turning to this clone: There is no known antigen for this receptor. Base qualities are missing; no much larger clone stands one base away.

This sequence was found in a person between 18 and 65 years old who received the Ad26.COV2.S COVID-19 vaccine or a placebo. The chain joins TRBV12-3 or TRBV12-4 to TRBJ1-2; the D gene is not confidently resolved. The sequencing used peripheral blood, collected in a trial of Ad26.COV2.S vaccine versus placebo. The nucleotide sequence is given as TGTGCCAGCAGTTTGTCCTGGTTCGTCTACACCTTC. It encodes CASSLSWFVYTF.